This T cell receptor (beta chain) was observed in a study of T cells after yellow fever vaccination. Findings and caveats of the study: Researchers noted that a small share of clonotypes showed up in both CD4 and CD8 compartments.

Researchers made TCR cDNA using 5'RACE template switching, and this step added a universal primer site and UMIs. TCRdb re-analysed the 5' RACE reads in MiXCR, keeping a single row per CDR3 protein. The table lists 360,000 or so distinct CDR3 sequences, more than 9% of them singletons, with 15% to 20% in the top ten. There are 15 residues in the CDR3. This clonotype was seen ten or more times. Its antigen is unidentified. The rearrangement links TRBV21-1 to TRBJ2-2; the table's TRBD1 call for D was not verified on the DNA. TRBV21-1 is assigned pseudogene status. The sample was PBMCs, taken on the day of the first yellow fever vaccination. This TCR was sampled from a man younger than 35 who received the YFV17D yellow fever vaccine. CDR3 in amino acids: CASSNRGQNTGELFF. DNA for the CDR3: TGTGCCAGCAGCAATAGGGGACAGAACACCGGGGAGCTGTTTTTT.